This T cell receptor (beta chain) was sequenced in a study of T cell repertoires in cytomegalovirus infection. Study background: Signatures in public TCR beta sequences pointed to both CMV infection and matching HLA type. Broader study findings: Cumulative public TCR beta family frequency identified CMV carriers with the relevant HLA.

TCRdb redid the calling of the reads with MiXCR, one entry per CDR3 protein. This sample has approximately 750,000 distinct CDR3 sequences; 35% occur once, and the top ten carry about 2.8%. The CDR3 loop spans 17 amino acids. V lost 6 bases, J lost 3 bases, and 21 bases lay in between. The V gene's germline CDR1 is MDHEN and CDR2 SYDVKM. Regarding this clonotype: The antigen is undetermined.

The TCR originated in a human donor in good health (CMV status not recorded). Some clones in this sample may be carry-over from other donors' samples. The material sequenced was PBMCs. The V and J genes are TRBV28 and TRBJ1-5; perhaps TRBD1 as D (6 bases). The CDR3 here is CASSPRGGGRLNQPQHF. CDR3 DNA sequence: TGTGCCAGCAGCCCCCGGGGGGGGGGCCGGCTCAATCAGCCCCAGCATTTT.